This TCR beta chain emerged from a study of cytotoxic CD8 clonotypes in ibrutinib-treated CLL. General observations from the study: Circulating CD8+ T-cell counts were tracked by baseline clonality, which exceeded that of age-matched healthy donors. Baseline levels were approached again at progression, after clonality had risen at ibrutinib response.

The V and J ends lost 2 bases and 0 bases respectively, with 1 base between them. Looked up from germline, CDR1 is DFQATT and CDR2 is SNEGSKA (reference sequence). The CDR3 has 11 residues. This clone has only a few counts. Its specificity is unknown. This table comes from immunoSEQ multiplex PCR, and its TCRdb copy is limited to in-frame clones, with some not included. The data hold 50,000 or so clones, with about three fifths observed a single time. The chain joins TRBV20-1 to TRBJ1-1, with no clear D. The receptor was derived from a human donor with chronic lymphocytic leukemia. The source was PBMCs, collected after 24 months of ibrutinib treatment. The DNA of the CDR3 is TGCAGTGCTAGATTGAACACTGAAGCTTTCTTT. Amino acids: CSARLNTEAFF.